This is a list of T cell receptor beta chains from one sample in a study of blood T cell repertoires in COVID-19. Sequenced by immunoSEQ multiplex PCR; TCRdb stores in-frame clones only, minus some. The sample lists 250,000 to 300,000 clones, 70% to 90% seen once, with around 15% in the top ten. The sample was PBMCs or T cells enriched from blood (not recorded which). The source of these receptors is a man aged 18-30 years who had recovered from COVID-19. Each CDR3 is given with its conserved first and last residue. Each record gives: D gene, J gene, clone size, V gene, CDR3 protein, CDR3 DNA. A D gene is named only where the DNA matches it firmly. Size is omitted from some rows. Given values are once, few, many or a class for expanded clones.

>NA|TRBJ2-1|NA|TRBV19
CASSPDSFPPYNEQFF
TGTGCCAGTAGTCCGGACTCCTTCCCCCCCTACAATGAGCAGTTCTTC
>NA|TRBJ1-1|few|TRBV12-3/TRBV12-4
CASSWGRNTEAFF
TGTGCCAGCAGTTGGGGGCGGAACACTGAAGCTTTCTTT
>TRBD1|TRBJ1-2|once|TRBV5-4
CASSPTGTDFNYGYTF
TGTGCCAGCAGCCCTACCGGGACAGATTTTAACTATGGCTACACCTTC
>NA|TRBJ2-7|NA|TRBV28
CASSLGGRPYEQYF
TGTGCCAGCAGTTTGGGGGGAAGGCCCTACGAGCAGTACTTC
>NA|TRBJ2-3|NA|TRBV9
CASSVGGRSDTQYF
TGTGCCAGCAGCGTAGGAGGGAGGTCAGATACGCAGTATTTT
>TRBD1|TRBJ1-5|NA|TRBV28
CASSLRDSGRPQHF
TGTGCCAGCAGTTTAAGGGACAGCGGTCGGCCCCAGCATTTT
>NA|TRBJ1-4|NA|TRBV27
CASSLSTGLANEKLFF
TGTGCCAGCAGTTTATCAACAGGGCTGGCTAATGAAAAACTGTTTTTT
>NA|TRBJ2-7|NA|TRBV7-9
CASSFRGTDSSYEQYF
TGTGCCAGCAGCTTCCGAGGGACTGACTCTTCCTACGAGCAGTACTTC
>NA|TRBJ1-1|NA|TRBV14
CASSQDLGLNTEAFF
TGTGCCAGCAGCCAAGACTTGGGCCTGAACACTGAAGCTTTCTTT
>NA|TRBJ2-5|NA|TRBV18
CASSPPSLSETQYF
TGTGCCAGCTCACCACCCTCACTGTCAGAGACCCAGTACTTC
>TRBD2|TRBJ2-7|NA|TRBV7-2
CASSFGGGALSYEQYF
TGTGCCAGCAGCTTCGGCGGGGGGGCCCTATCCTACGAGCAGTACTTC
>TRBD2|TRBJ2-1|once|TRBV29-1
CSVASGAYNEQFF
TGCAGCGTAGCTAGCGGGGCGTACAATGAGCAGTTCTTC
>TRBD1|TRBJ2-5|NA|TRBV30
CAWSGDRVETQYF
TGTGCCTGGAGTGGGGACAGGGTCGAGACCCAGTACTTC
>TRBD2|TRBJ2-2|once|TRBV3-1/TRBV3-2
CASSQDPTSGRVAGELFF
TGTGCCAGCAGCCAAGACCCAACTAGCGGGAGGGTCGCCGGGGAGCTGTTTTTT
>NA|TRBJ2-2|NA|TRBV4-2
CASSQEASANTGELFF
TGTGCCAGCAGCCAAGAGGCTAGCGCGAACACCGGGGAGCTGTTTTTT
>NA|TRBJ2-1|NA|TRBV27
CASSSQGIRSNEQFF
TGTGCCAGCAGTTCCCAGGGGATCAGATCGAATGAGCAGTTCTTC
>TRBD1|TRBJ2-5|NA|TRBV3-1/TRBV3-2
CASRQGGAIQETQYF
TGTGCCAGCAGACAGGGGGGAGCTATACAAGAGACCCAGTACTTC
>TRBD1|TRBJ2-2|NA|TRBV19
CASSSRDSLAIGELFF
TGTGCCAGTAGTTCCCGGGACAGTTTGGCTATCGGGGAGCTGTTTTTT
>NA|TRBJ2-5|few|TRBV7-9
CASSPDRGVQETQYF
TGTGCCAGCAGCCCCGACAGAGGAGTGCAAGAGACCCAGTACTTC
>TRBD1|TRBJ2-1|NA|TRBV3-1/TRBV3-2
CASSHRQGGQFF
TGTGCCAGCAGCCACCGACAGGGGGGGCAGTTCTTC
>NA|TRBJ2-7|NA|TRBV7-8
CASSLVAGGHYEQYF
TGTGCCAGCAGCTTAGTTGCAGGGGGGCACTACGAGCAGTACTTC
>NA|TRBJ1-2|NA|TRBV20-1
CSARVEGGYTF
TGCAGTGCTAGAGTTGAGGGTGGCTACACCTTC
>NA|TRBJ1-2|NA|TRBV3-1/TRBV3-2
CASSQIADGLGSYTF
TGTGCCAGCAGCCAGATTGCGGACGGTCTCGGGAGCTACACCTTC
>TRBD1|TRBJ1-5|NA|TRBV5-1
CASSKTGTGEQPQHF
TGCGCCAGCAGCAAAACCGGGACAGGGGAACAGCCCCAGCATTTT
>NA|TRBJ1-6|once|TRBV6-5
CASGNRASPLHF
TGTGCCAGCGGCAACAGGGCTTCACCCCTCCACTTT
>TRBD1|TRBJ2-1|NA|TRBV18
CASSAPGQGYNEQFF
TGTGCCAGCTCAGCTCCAGGACAGGGGTACAATGAGCAGTTCTTC
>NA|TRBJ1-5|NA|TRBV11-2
CASSFGNRGNQPQHF
TGTGCCAGCAGCTTCGGGAACAGAGGCAATCAGCCCCAGCATTTT
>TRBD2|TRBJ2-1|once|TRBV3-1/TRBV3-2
CASSLRLAGEDNEQFF
TGTGCCAGCAGCCTCCGTCTAGCGGGAGAAGACAATGAGCAGTTCTTC
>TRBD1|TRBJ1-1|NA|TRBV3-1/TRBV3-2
CASSQDSGGENTEAFF
TGTGCCAGCAGCCAAGATTCAGGGGGCGAGAACACTGAAGCTTTCTTT
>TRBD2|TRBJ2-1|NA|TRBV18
CASSPAGTSGHNEQFF
TGTGCCAGCTCACCAGCCGGGACTAGCGGTCACAATGAGCAGTTCTTC
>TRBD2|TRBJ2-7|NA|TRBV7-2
CASSFSSGSGEQYF
TGTGCCAGCAGCTTTTCTAGCGGGAGTGGAGAGCAGTACTTC
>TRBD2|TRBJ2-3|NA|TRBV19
CASSMGLAGTRREDTQYF
TGTGCCAGTAGTATGGGCCTAGCGGGAACACGCCGGGAAGATACGCAGTATTTT
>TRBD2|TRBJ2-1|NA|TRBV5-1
CASSGTLAGEGNEQFF
TGCGCCAGCAGCGGAACCCTAGCGGGAGAAGGCAATGAGCAGTTCTTC
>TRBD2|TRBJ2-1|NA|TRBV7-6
CASSLLLAGGGNEQFF
TGTGCCAGCAGCTTATTACTAGCGGGGGGAGGCAATGAGCAGTTCTTC
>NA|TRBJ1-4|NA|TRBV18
CASSHREIATNEKLFF
TGTGCCAGCTCACACAGGGAAATAGCAACTAATGAAAAACTGTTTTTT
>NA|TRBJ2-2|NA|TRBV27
CASSFSANTGELFF
TGTGCCAGCAGTTTTTCAGCGAACACCGGGGAGCTGTTTTTT
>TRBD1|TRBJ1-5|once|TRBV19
CASSIRAGTVSNQPQHF
TGTGCCAGTAGTATACGGGCCGGGACAGTTAGCAATCAGCCCCAGCATTTT
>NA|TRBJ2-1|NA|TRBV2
CASSEGLVGNNEQFF
TGTGCCAGCAGTGAAGGATTAGTCGGTAACAATGAGCAGTTCTTC
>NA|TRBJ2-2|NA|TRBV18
CASFGQIQTGELFF
TGTGCCAGCTTCGGACAGATTCAAACCGGGGAGCTGTTTTTT
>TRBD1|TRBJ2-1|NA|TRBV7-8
CASSPDRVNEQFF
TGTGCCAGCAGCCCGGACAGGGTCAATGAGCAGTTCTTC
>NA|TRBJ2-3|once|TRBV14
CASSQIRGTDTQYF
TGTGCCAGCAGCCAAATCCGTGGCACAGATACGCAGTATTTT
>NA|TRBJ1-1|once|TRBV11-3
CASSTRTAPTNTEAFF
TGTGCCAGCAGCACCCGGACAGCACCTACCAACACTGAAGCTTTCTTT
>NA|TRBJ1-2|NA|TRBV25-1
CASSDPQAGYGYTF
TGTGCCAGCAGTGATCCCCAGGCTGGCTATGGCTACACCTTC
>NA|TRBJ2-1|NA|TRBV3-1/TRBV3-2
CASSLLSTPNEEQFF
TGTGCCAGCAGCCTTCTAAGCACCCCGAATGAAGAGCAGTTCTTC
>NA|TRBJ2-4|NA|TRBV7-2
CASSLGGRIKNIQYF
TGTGCCAGCAGCCTCGGGGGGCGCATCAAAAACATTCAGTACTTC
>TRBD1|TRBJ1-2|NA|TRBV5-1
CASSPRMTGGYGYTF
TGCGCCAGCAGCCCCCGGATGACAGGGGGTTATGGCTACACCTTC
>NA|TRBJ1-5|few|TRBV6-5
CASSQAPDQPQHF
TGTGCCAGCAGTCAGGCACCTGATCAGCCCCAGCATTTT
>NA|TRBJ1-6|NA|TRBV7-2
CASSLEGPLNSPLHF
TGTGCCAGCAGTCTGGAGGGTCCGTTAAATTCACCCCTCCACTTT
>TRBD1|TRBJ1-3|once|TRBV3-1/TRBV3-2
CASSQAWVKTGLAGNTIYF
TGTGCCAGCAGCCAAGCGTGGGTGAAGACAGGGCTTGCTGGAAACACCATATATTTT
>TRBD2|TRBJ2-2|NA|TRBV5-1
CASSYPGRDGTGELFF
TGCGCCAGCAGCTACCCGGGGAGGGATGGAACCGGGGAGCTGTTTTTT
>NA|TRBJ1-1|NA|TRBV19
CASSIDLKREPNTEAFF
TGTGCCAGTAGTATAGATCTGAAACGAGAGCCGAACACTGAAGCTTTCTTT
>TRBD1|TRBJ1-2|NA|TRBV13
CASSHGTGALVAGYTF
TGTGCCAGCAGCCACGGGACAGGGGCTCTGGTGGCGGGCTACACCTTC
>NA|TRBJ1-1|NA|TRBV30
CALTGAGTEAFF
TGTGCCTTAACCGGAGCGGGTACTGAAGCTTTCTTT
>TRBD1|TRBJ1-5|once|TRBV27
CASSLRGTGDSNQPQHF
TGTGCCAGCAGTTTAAGGGGGACAGGAGATAGCAATCAGCCCCAGCATTTT
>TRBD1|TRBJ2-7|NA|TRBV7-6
CASSQGTGSSYEQYF
TGTGCCAGCAGCCAAGGGACAGGTAGCTCCTACGAGCAGTACTTC
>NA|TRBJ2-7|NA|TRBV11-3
CASSLEDRATEQYF
TGTGCCAGCAGCTTAGAGGACAGAGCCACCGAGCAGTACTTC
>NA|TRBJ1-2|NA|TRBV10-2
CATYLGQGYGYTF
TGCGCCACCTACCTAGGGCAGGGCTATGGCTACACCTTC
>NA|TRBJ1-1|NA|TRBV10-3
CAHSEGGLNTEAFF
TGTGCCCACTCAGAGGGAGGGCTCAACACTGAAGCTTTCTTT
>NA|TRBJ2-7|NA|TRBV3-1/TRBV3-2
CASSQVNGPYTERYF
TGTGCCAGCAGCCAAGTGAATGGCCCCTACACAGAACGGTACTTC